This T cell receptor beta chain was sequenced in a study of blood T cell repertoires in COVID-19. Looking at the study overall: Sites across the United States, Italy and Spain contributed samples from acute and convalescent COVID-19. PBMCs, B-cell-depleted T cells, or T cells provided the cDNA or gDNA that made up the material.

In the study's own analysis: How many nucleated cells were present was estimated from reference gene primer amplification. The method was immunoSEQ multiplex PCR; TCRdb's version includes in-frame clones alone and lacks a portion of them. V, J and clone size derive from that table, while D and trimming were established from the DNA sequence. Counted here are some 200,000 clones, around 84% occurring once; the ten biggest clones make up under 3.5%. V gave up 3 bases and J gave up 9 bases; unmatched junction bases: 7. CDR1 is DFQATT, CDR2 SNEGSKA, per germline (reference sequence). The CDR3 is 14 amino acids.

Sequenced material: peripheral blood. The receptor comes from a man aged 50 to 59 who had recovered from COVID-19. The chain is built from TRBV20-1 and TRBJ1-6, with 8 nucleotides matching TRBD1. The CDR3 reads CSASNGQGSSPLHF. The CDR3, as DNA: TGCAGTGCTAGTAACGGACAGGGAAGTTCACCCCTCCACTTT.